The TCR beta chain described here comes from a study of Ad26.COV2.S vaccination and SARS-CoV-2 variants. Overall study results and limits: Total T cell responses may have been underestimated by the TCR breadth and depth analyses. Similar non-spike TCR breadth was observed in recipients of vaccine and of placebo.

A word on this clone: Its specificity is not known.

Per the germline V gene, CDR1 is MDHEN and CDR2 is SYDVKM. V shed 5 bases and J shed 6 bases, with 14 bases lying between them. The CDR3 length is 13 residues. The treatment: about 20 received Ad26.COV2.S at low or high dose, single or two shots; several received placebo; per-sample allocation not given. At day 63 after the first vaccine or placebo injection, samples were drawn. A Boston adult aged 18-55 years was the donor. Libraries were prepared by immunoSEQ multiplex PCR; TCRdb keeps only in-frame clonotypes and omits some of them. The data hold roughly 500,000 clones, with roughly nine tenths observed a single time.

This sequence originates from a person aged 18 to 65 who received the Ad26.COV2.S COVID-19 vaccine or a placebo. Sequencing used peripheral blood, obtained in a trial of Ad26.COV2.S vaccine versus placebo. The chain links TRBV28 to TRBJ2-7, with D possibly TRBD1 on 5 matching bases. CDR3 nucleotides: TGTGCCAGCAGTACGACAGCCCCCCGCGAGCAGTACTTC. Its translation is CASSTTAPREQYF.